The clone carrying this T cell receptor (beta chain) was seen at least ten times. Its matching antigen is unknown. This sample is drawn from a study of CD8 T cells in ankylosing spondylitis. As the method for making TCR beta libraries, quantitative 5'-RACE with molecular barcodes was used. MiXCR was run by TCRdb on the 5' RACE reads, yielding one entry per CDR3 protein. The sample contains about 220,000 distinct CDR3 sequences, just under 7.5% of which appear only once. Germline CDR1 and CDR2: SGHDT and YYEEEE. The CDR3 length is 16 residues. Trimming cost V 0 bases and J 0 bases, with 10 bases left between them. Study findings and constraints: Matched synovial fluid from ankylosing spondylitis patients was reported to be enriched for disease-linked clones. Previous work reported some of these motif variants in the synovial fluid and blood of reactive arthritis. A TCR beta motif of under ten highly homologous variants appeared characteristic of ankylosing spondylitis blood. Disease-linked clones displayed a CD8+ phenotype and appeared relatively rarely in peripheral blood.

The clonotype was recovered from a male donor with ankylosing spondylitis. The sequenced sample was blood, either unsorted or a sorted T cell fraction (not recorded which). The rearrangement joins TRBV5-6 to TRBJ1-5, with D perhaps TRBD1 (5 bases). CDR3 loop: CASSLVGHGSNQPQHF. The CDR3, as DNA: TGTGCCAGCAGCTTGGTTGGACACGGTAGCAATCAGCCCCAGCATTTT.